The 8 T cell receptor beta chains below all came from one sample that was sequenced in a study of T cell responses to AZD1222 COVID-19 vaccine. Sequenced by immunoSEQ multiplex PCR; TCRdb stores in-frame clones only, minus some. The data contain over 150,000 clones, 92% of them singletons. The source was peripheral blood, collected on day 0 of MenACWY control vaccination. These receptor sequences come from an adult in good health.

This chain uses TRBV6-2 or TRBV6-3 with TRBJ2-5; possibly TRBD2 for D (5 bases). This CDR3 is 13 amino acids long. Looked up from germline, CDR1 is MNHEY and CDR2 is SVGEGT. Between the trimmed V and J ends, which lost 2 bases and 4 bases, there was a span of 8 bases. CDR3 loop: CASSYRAGETQYF. The DNA of the CDR3 is TGTGCCAGCAGTTACAGGGCGGGAGAGACCCAGTACTTC.

The CDR3 nucleotides read TGTGCCAGCATCCGTCGGGGGCTGAACACTGAAGCTTTCTTT. Protein product: CASIRRGLNTEAFF. The gene calls are TRBV6-5 and TRBJ1-1; weak D call: TRBD1 (6 bases). The CDR3 sequence is 14 residues long. Germline values: CDR1 MNHEY, CDR2 SVGAGI. V dropped 7 bases and J dropped 0 bases, with 12 bases sitting between them.

The CDR3 protein is CASSLDRSSGNTIYF. The DNA of the CDR3 is TGTGCCAGCAGCTTAGACAGGTCCTCTGGAAACACCATATATTTT. The rearrangement joins TRBV7-6 to TRBJ1-3, with a weak D call TRBD1 (5 bases). The CDR3 has 15 residues. V was clipped by 1 base and J by 0 bases, with 7 bases between them. CDR1 and CDR2 from the germline V gene are SGHVS and FNYEAQ.

This clone showed up just a few times. J is TRBJ2-5 and V is TRBV19, with D possibly TRBD2 on 6 matching bases. The CDR3 contains 14 residues. V shed 8 bases and J shed 3 bases, with 16 bases lying between them. The germline CDR1 and CDR2 sequences are LNHDA and SQIVND (reference sequence). The DNA of the CDR3 is TGTGCCAGTCGGAGGGGCGCTGCCGAAGAGACCCAGTACTTC. It yields the protein CASRRGAAEETQYF.

As DNA, the CDR3 is TGCAGTGCTACGGGAGCCTACGAGCAGTACTTC. Translating gives CSATGAYEQYF. The rearrangement links TRBV20-1 to TRBJ2-7, with a possible D match to TRBD2 (6 bases). In germline, CDR1 is DFQATT, CDR2 SNEGSKA (reference sequence). Trimming left V 4 bases short and J 2 bases short, with 6 bases between. This CDR3 region has 11 residues.

The chain is built from TRBV7-2 and TRBJ2-2, with D possibly TRBD1 on 6 matching bases. The CDR3 sequence is 13 residues long. V lost 3 bases, J lost 5 bases, and 7 bases lay in between. Germline CDR1 SGHTA, CDR2 FQGNSA. CDR3 DNA: TGTGCCAGCAGCTTTACAGGGACCGGGGAGCTGTTTTTT. Translated, it gives CASSFTGTGELFF.

The genes are TRBV9 and TRBJ2-3, with 9 bases aligning to TRBD2. Germline lookup yields CDR1 SGDLS and CDR2 YYNGEE. The CDR3 has 15 amino acids. Germline trimming cut 0 bases from V and 2 bases from J; bases unmatched to any gene: 1. The CDR3 sequence: CASSVGLADTDTQYF. In nucleotides, the CDR3 is TGTGCCAGCAGCGTAGGACTAGCGGACACAGATACGCAGTATTTT.

The rearrangement joins TRBV28 to TRBJ1-6, with D tentatively TRBD1 (5 bases). The CDR3 consists of 14 residues. Trimming pared 6 bases from V and 5 bases from J, leaving 11 bases between. The V gene's germline CDR1 is MDHEN and CDR2 SYDVKM. In DNA form, the CDR3 reads TGTGCCAGCAGCCACACAGGAGATAATTCACCCCTCCACTTT. It specifies CASSHTGDNSPLHF.